Each of the 27 T cell receptor beta chains below was sequenced from the same sample in a study of blood T cell repertoires in COVID-19. Only in-frame clones appear in the TCRdb table, and some are missing; sequencing was by immunoSEQ multiplex PCR. This table holds under 80,000 clones, 80% found once. Sequencing was done on a sample of peripheral blood. These receptors were collected from a human donor in a cohort sampled during active COVID-19.

The chain carries TRBV9 and TRBJ2-6, with D uncertain. Germline V gene data show CDR1 as SGDLS and CDR2 as YYNGEE. Trimming removed 6 bases from V and 0 bases from J, with 13 bases in between. This CDR3 has 16 residues. Written as DNA, the CDR3 is TGTGCCAGCACTGGCAGGCCCATCTCTGGGGCCAACGTCCTGACTTTC. It codes for CASTGRPISGANVLTF.

The rearrangement uses TRBV9 and TRBJ2-7, with D possibly matching TRBD1 (6 bases). CDR3 size: 15 residues. V lost 0 bases, J lost 2 bases, and 12 bases lay in between. The germline V gene encodes CDR1 SGDLS and CDR2 YYNGEE. CDR3 bases: TGTGCCAGCAGCGTAGGGGGACACAGCACCTACGAGCAGTACTTC. Translating it yields CASSVGGHSTYEQYF.

V is TRBV21-1 and J is TRBJ2-3; TRBD2 is the table's D call, not checked against the DNA. TRBV21-1 is deemed a pseudogene. CDR3 length: 16 amino acids. The CDR3 nucleotides read TGTGCCAGCAGCAAACTGGCGTGGGAGGGCACAGATACGCAGTATTTT. Protein sequence: CASSKLAWEGTDTQYF.

This clone was seen a single time. This sequence joins TRBV25-1 and TRBJ1-1, with 7 bases aligning to TRBD1. The CDR3 spans 13 residues. In germline, CDR1 is MGHDK, CDR2 SYGVNS. With V trimmed by 6 bases and J by 1 base, 2 bases remained unmatched. The CDR3: CASRRQGNTEAFF. CDR3 in DNA: TGTGCCAGCAGGCGACAGGGGAACACTGAAGCTTTCTTT.

The chain couples TRBV19 to TRBJ2-1; D unclear. Trimming shortened V by 4 bases and J by 6 bases, and 10 bases separated the two germline ends. CDR1 and CDR2 from the germline V gene are LNHDA and SQIVND (reference sequence). The CDR3 contains 13 residues. The CDR3 coding sequence is TGTGCCAGTAGTACCTTAAATTCCAATGAGCAGTTCTTC. Its protein is CASSTLNSNEQFF.

The chain has TRBV24-1 and TRBJ2-1; a possible D gene is TRBD1 (6 bases). The CDR3 is 14 residues long. Trimming pared 8 bases from V and 7 bases from J, leaving 17 bases between. Germline V gene sequence: CDR1 KGHDR, CDR2 SFDVKD. CDR3 loop: CATTLGQGSNEQFF. In DNA, the CDR3 is TGTGCCACCACCCTAGGGCAGGGGAGTAATGAGCAGTTCTTC.

The chain employs TRBV4-3 and TRBJ1-6; D possibly corresponds to TRBD1 (5 bases). The V and J ends lost 1 base and 8 bases respectively, with 21 bases between them. CDR1 is LGHNA, CDR2 YSLEER, per germline. The CDR3 loop spans 18 amino acids. In DNA form, the CDR3 reads TGCGCCAGCAGCCAAGCGACCGTTAGGGGCTTAAAGGATTCACCCCTCCACTTT. It encodes CASSQATVRGLKDSPLHF.

The chain uses TRBV7-9 and TRBJ2-7; perhaps TRBD1 as D (6 bases). The CDR3 contains 13 residues. Trimming left V 1 base short and J 7 bases short, with 11 bases between. Germline values: CDR1 SEHNR, CDR2 FQNEAQ (reference sequence). The CDR3 protein is CASSLGTVGEQYF. For the CDR3, the DNA is TGTGCCAGCAGCTTAGGGACAGTCGGGGAGCAGTACTTC.

This clone is a singleton in its sample. The chain links TRBV7-2 to TRBJ2-4, with 9 bases lining up with TRBD2. After removal of 6 bases from V and 0 bases from J, the junction contained 3 bases not matched to a gene. CDR3 size: 15 residues. The germline gives CDR1 SGHTA, CDR2 FQGNSA. The CDR3 DNA follows: TGTGCCAGCAGAAGCGGGGGGACAGCCAAAAACATTCAGTACTTC. Encoded protein: CASRSGGTAKNIQYF.

This sequence joins TRBV11-2 and TRBJ2-2, with 8 bases aligning to TRBD2. Germline V gene lookup returns CDR1 SGHAT and CDR2 FQNNGV. V shed 5 bases, J shed 5 bases, and the junction held 4 bases outside the gene matches. This CDR3 is 14 amino acids long. The CDR3 DNA sequence: TGTGCCAGCAGCAGGCCGGGAGGGACCGGGGAGCTGTTTTTT. The encoded protein is CASSRPGGTGELFF.

This clone showed up many times. The chain couples TRBV7-2 to TRBJ2-4, with 8 bases lining up with TRBD2. Germline CDR1 SGHTA, CDR2 FQGNSA. The CDR3 consists of 18 residues. The ends lost 3 bases at V and 0 bases at J; junction bases unmatched: 10. CDR3 DNA sequence: TGTGCCAGCAGCTTGGCGGGAGGAGCCCGTCTAGCCAAAAACATTCAGTACTTC. Translating gives CASSLAGGARLAKNIQYF. Complete variable domain (other parts from reference TRBV7-2 and TRBJ2-4): GAGVSQSPSNKVTEKGKDVELRCDPISGHTALYWYRQSLGQGLEFLIYFQGNSAPDKSGLPSDRFSAERTGGSVSTLTIQRTQQEDSAVYLCASSLAGGARLAKNIQYFGAGTRLSVL.

This clone was observed a few times. The CDR3 coding sequence is TGTGCCAGCAGTCCGCTAGCGACTAACGCCGGGGAGCTGTTTTTT. Its protein is CASSPLATNAGELFF. The chain has TRBV7-9 and TRBJ2-2, with a tentative D call TRBD2 (6 bases). The germline V and J ends were trimmed by 6 bases and 6 bases, with 17 bases remaining between them. Germline-derived CDR1 and CDR2 are SEHNR and FQNEAQ (reference sequence). CDR3 length equals 15 residues.

V gene TRBV5-1 combines with J gene TRBJ2-1, with a possible D match to TRBD1 (5 bases). The length of the CDR3 is 18 residues. With 2 bases removed from V and 0 bases from J, the gap between germline ends came to 18 bases. The germline gives CDR1 SGHRS, CDR2 YFSETQ. The CDR3 bases are TGCGCCAGCAGCTTAGGATCCCTAACAGGTTTCTCCTACAATGAGCAGTTCTTC. Translation gives CASSLGSLTGFSYNEQFF.

The CDR3 is CASSPTGDGYTF. The CDR3 DNA is TGTGCCAGCAGCCCCACAGGGGATGGCTACACCTTC. The V call is TRBV7-9, the J call TRBJ1-2, with 7 bases lining up with TRBD1. Germline V gene lookup returns CDR1 SEHNR and CDR2 FQNEAQ (reference sequence). There are 12 residues in the CDR3. With 5 bases clipped from V and 6 bases from J, the junction kept 3 bases outside the gene matches.

This clone turned up a few times. The chain combines TRBV30 with TRBJ2-3, with D uncertain. Germline-derived CDR1 and CDR2 are GTSNPN and SVGIG (reference sequence). V was cut by 6 bases and J by 1 base, with 11 bases left in between. The CDR3 length is 13 residues. This CDR3 reads CACHSGGTDTQYF. The CDR3 DNA follows: TGTGCCTGCCACAGTGGCGGCACAGATACGCAGTATTTT.

This chain joins TRBV7-8 and TRBJ2-2; 9 nucleotides align to TRBD1. Looked up from germline, CDR1 is SGHVS and CDR2 is FQNEAQ. The V gene end was trimmed by 5 bases and the J gene end by 3 bases; junction bases not matched to a gene: 4. This CDR3 comprises 15 residues. The CDR3 sequence: CASSPDRGDTGELFF. The DNA of the CDR3 is TGTGCCAGCAGCCCGGACAGGGGCGACACCGGGGAGCTGTTTTTT.

The DNA for the CDR3 is TGTGCCAGCTCACCCAACAAGGCGGGGGAGACCCAGTACTTC. Its protein product is CASSPNKAGETQYF. The rearrangement joins TRBV18 to TRBJ2-5; perhaps TRBD2 as D (6 bases). Per the germline V gene, CDR1 is KGHSH and CDR2 is LQKENI. Trimming removed 3 bases at V and 5 bases at J, with 13 bases between. The length of the CDR3 is 14 residues.

Here the CDR3 DNA reads TGCGCCAGCAGCCCGACGGGGGGCTTCAATACGCAGTATTTT. Protein: CASSPTGGFNTQYF. V gene TRBV5-1 combines with J gene TRBJ2-3; TRBD2 is a possible D gene (7 bases). The CDR3 length is 14 residues. Trimming stripped 4 bases from V and 7 bases from J, with 16 bases between. The germline gives CDR1 SGHRS, CDR2 YFSETQ.

This chain links TRBV5-1 with TRBJ2-5, with 9 bases matching TRBD1. The V gene end was trimmed by 6 bases and the J gene end by 4 bases; junction bases not matched to a gene: 13. From germline, CDR1 is SGHRS and CDR2 YFSETQ. This CDR3 has 16 amino acids. The CDR3 is CASTGGTGRSGETQYF. CDR3 bases: TGCGCCAGCACCGGCGGGACAGGGAGGTCGGGAGAGACCCAGTACTTC.

The gene calls are TRBV15 and TRBJ2-7; the D gene is possibly TRBD1 (5 bases). The CDR3 spans 13 residues. Germline lookup yields CDR1 LNHNV and CDR2 YYDKDF (reference sequence). The CDR3 region has the DNA TGTGCCACCAGCGGAGAAGGGGCGCGCGAGCAGTACGTC. This sequence encodes CATSGEGAREQYV.

The count of this clone is one. This rearrangement joins TRBV28 to TRBJ2-5; no definite D call. Germline lookup yields CDR1 MDHEN and CDR2 SYDVKM. V lost 7 bases, J lost 9 bases, and 24 bases lay in between. CDR3 size: 15 residues. The CDR3 DNA reads as TGTGCCAGCATATCGACCGGAACGGCCCCCCGGGCCCAGTACTTC. Residues: CASISTGTAPRAQYF.

V usage is TRBV7-3 and J usage is TRBJ2-6; possibly TRBD1 for D (5 bases). V was trimmed by 1 base and J by 1 base, leaving 11 bases between them. This CDR3 has 17 residues. The germline V gene has CDR1 SGHTA and CDR2 FQGTGA. CDR3 nucleotide sequence: TGTGCCAGCAGCTTAAGAGCAGGGTCTTCTGGGGCCAACGTCCTGACTTTC. This encodes CASSLRAGSSGANVLTF.

The chain employs TRBV28 and TRBJ2-2, with D possibly being TRBD2 (7 bases). Looked up from germline, CDR1 is MDHEN and CDR2 is SYDVKM. CDR3 length: 15 amino acids. Deletions cut 6 bases from V and 0 bases from J, with 11 bases between. In DNA, the CDR3 is TGTGCCAGCAGCACGGGGGGCGCGAACACCGGGGAGCTGTTTTTT. Residues: CASSTGGANTGELFF.

This chain links TRBV6-5 with TRBJ2-1, with 7 bases that match TRBD1. The CDR3 spans 15 residues. V lost 2 bases, J lost 0 bases, and 1 base stayed unmatched. Germline V CDR1 and CDR2: MNHEY, SVGAGI. CDR3 loop: CASSYEGASYNEQFF. The CDR3 coding sequence is TGTGCCAGCAGTTACGAGGGGGCCTCCTACAATGAGCAGTTCTTC.

The chain links TRBV6-5 to TRBJ2-2, with a weak D call TRBD2 (5 bases). The germline V and J ends were trimmed by 0 bases and 7 bases, with 9 bases remaining between them. The CDR3 has 14 residues. Germline V gene sequence: CDR1 MNHEY, CDR2 SVGAGI. Here the CDR3 DNA reads TGTGCCAGCAGTTACTCTTTCGGGGTCGGGGAGCTGTTTTTT. It is translated as CASSYSFGVGELFF.

The chain carries TRBV6-1 and TRBJ1-1; 7 bases are shared with TRBD1. The CDR3 runs 14 residues. Germline lookup yields CDR1 MNHNS and CDR2 SASEGT. V lost 0 bases to trimming and J lost 10 bases; unmatched junction nucleotides: 8. CDR3 nucleotide sequence: TGTGCCAGCAGTGAAGCGAGCACAGGGGCGCCAGCTTTCTTT. This encodes CASSEASTGAPAFF.

In this sample, this clone turned up a few times. This sample also contains other DNA sequences that code for the same CDR3. The gene calls are TRBV5-5 and TRBJ1-4; 9 bases align to TRBD1. The CDR3 spans 15 residues. Germline CDR1 and CDR2: SGHKS and YYEKEE (reference sequence). V trimming: 0 bases; J trimming: 8 bases; junction bases outside the gene matches: 5. The CDR3: CASSLEDRGNEKLFF. Written as DNA, the CDR3 is TGTGCCAGCAGCTTGGAGGACAGGGGCAACGAAAAACTGTTTTTT.